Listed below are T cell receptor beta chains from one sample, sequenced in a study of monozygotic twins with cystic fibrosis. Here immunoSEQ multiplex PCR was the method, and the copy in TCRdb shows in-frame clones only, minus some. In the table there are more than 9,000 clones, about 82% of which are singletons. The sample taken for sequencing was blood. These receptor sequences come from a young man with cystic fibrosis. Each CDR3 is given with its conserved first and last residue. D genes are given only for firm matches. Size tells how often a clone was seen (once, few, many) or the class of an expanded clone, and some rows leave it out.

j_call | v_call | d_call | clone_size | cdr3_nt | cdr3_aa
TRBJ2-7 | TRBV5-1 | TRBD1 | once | TGCGCCAGCAGCTTGACAGGGGGCGCCGAGCAGTACTTC | CASSLTGGAEQYF
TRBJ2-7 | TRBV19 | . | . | TGTGCCGCCTCGAGAGGGGGTTCCTACGAGCAGTACTTC | CAASRGGSYEQYF
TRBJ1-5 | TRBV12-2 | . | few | TGTGCAAGTTCCATCGACCGACGGACTAGCAATCAGCCCCAGCATTTT | CASSIDRRTSNQPQHF
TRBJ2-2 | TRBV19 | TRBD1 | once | TGTGCCAGTAGTCCGACAGGGGGCGGATGGGGCATCCCCGGGGAGCTGTTTTTT | CASSPTGGGWGIPGELFF
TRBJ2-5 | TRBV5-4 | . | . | TGTGCCAGCAGCTTGGAACGCCAAGAGACCCAGTACTTC | CASSLERQETQYF
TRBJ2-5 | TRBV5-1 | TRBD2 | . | TGCGCCAGCAGCCTAGGGACTACCCAAGAGACCCAGTACTTC | CASSLGTTQETQYF
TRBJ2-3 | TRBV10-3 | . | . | TGTGCCATCAGTGTGCTAGCAGCCAGCACAGATACGCAGTATTTT | CAISVLAASTDTQYF
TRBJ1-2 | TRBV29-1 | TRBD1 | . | TGCAGCGTTGAAGAAGGGGGACAGGGATCCTATGGCTACACCTTC | CSVEEGGQGSYGYTF
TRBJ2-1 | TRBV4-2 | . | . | TGTGCCAGCAGCCAAGAGAGTAGCTCCTACAATGAGCAGTTCTTC | CASSQESSSYNEQFF
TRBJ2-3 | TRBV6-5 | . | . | TGTGCCAGCAGTTCCATCCAAATGACGCATACGCAGTATTTT | CASSSIQMTHTQYF
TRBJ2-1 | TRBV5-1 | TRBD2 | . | TGCGCCAGCCAGATTAGCGGGAGTTTCAATGAGCAGTTCTTC | CASQISGSFNEQFF
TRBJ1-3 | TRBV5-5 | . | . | TGTGCCAGCAGCTTAGACTCGTCTGGAAACACCATATATTTT | CASSLDSSGNTIYF
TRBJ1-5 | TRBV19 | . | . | TGTGCCAGTAGTATAATGGGGCGCTCCCTTAATCAGCCCCAGCATTTT | CASSIMGRSLNQPQHF
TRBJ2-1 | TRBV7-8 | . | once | TGTGCCAGCAGCTCCCGACGCACCGGGACACTCTCCTACAATGAGCAGTTCTTC | CASSSRRTGTLSYNEQFF
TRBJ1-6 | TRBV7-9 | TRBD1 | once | TGTGCCAGCAGCTTATTGGAGGGGGCGCTTTCACCCCTCCACTTT | CASSLLEGALSPLHF
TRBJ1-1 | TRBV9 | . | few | TGTGCCAGCAGCTCCCGTTGGCGCACTGAAGCTTTCTTT | CASSSRWRTEAFF